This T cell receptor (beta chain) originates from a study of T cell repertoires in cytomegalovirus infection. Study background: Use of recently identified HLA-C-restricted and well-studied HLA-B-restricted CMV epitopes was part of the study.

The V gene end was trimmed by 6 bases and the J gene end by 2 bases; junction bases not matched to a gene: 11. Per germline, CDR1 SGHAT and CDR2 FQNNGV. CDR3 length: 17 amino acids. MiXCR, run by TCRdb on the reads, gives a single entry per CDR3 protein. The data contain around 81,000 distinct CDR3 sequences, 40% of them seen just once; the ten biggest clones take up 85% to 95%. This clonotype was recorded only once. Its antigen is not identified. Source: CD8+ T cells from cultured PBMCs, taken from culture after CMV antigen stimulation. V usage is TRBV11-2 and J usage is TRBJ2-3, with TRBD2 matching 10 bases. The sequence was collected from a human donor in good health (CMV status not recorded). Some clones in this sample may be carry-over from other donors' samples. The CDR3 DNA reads TGTGCCAGCAGTTTGGCGGCTAGCGGGGGCAACACAGATACGCAGTATTTT. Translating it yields CASSLAASGGNTDTQYF.